This TCR beta chain was obtained from a study of cytomegalovirus exposure and HLA in healthy donors. The V end was cut by 2 bases, the J end by 7 bases, with 24 bases between. The CDR3 sequence is 17 residues long. It was with 60 Vbeta and 13 Jbeta primers that the PCR ran. Libraries were prepared by immunoSEQ multiplex PCR; TCRdb keeps only in-frame clonotypes and omits some of them. Among over 150,000 clones, roughly 85% were seen once, and the ten largest hold 1%. The sequenced sample consisted of PBMCs. V gene TRBV23-1 combines with J gene TRBJ2-7, with D possibly called TRBD1 or TRBD2 (6 bases each). TRBV23-1 has ORF status, its function being uncertain. This clonotype originated in a boy aged 2 to 9 in good health and CMV-seronegative. The CDR3 nucleotides are TGCGCCAGCAGTCAAAAGTCTGTCAAAGAGAAAGGGGGGGAGCAGTACGTC. It specifies CASSQKSVKEKGGEQYV.